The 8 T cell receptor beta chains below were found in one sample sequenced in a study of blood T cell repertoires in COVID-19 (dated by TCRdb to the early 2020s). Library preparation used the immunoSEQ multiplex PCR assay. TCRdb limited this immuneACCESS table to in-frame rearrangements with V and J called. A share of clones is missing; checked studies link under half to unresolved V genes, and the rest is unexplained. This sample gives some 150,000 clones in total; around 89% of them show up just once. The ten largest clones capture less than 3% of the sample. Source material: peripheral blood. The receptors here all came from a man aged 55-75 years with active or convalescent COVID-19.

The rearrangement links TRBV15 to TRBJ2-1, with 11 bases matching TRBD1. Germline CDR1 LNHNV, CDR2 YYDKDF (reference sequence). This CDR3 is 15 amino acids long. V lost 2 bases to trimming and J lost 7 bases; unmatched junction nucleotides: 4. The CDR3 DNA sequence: TGTGCCACCAGCAGACCGGGACAGGGGGGTAATGAGCAGTTCTTC. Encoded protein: CATSRPGQGGNEQFF.

CDR3 protein: CASSFGLSTDTQYF. The CDR3 DNA is TGTGCCAGCAGCTTCGGACTTAGCACAGATACGCAGTATTTT. V is TRBV5-4 and J is TRBJ2-3; TRBD2 is a possible D gene (5 bases). CDR3 length equals 14 residues. The ends were cut back, 2 bases at V and 0 bases at J, with 7 bases in the middle. Germline CDR1 and CDR2: SGHNT and YYREEE (reference sequence).

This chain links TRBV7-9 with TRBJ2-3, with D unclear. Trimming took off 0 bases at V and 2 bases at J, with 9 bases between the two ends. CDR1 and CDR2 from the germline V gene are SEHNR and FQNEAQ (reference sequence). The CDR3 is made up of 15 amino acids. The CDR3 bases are TGTGCCAGCAGCTTAGCGCGGCCATCCACAGATACGCAGTATTTT. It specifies CASSLARPSTDTQYF.

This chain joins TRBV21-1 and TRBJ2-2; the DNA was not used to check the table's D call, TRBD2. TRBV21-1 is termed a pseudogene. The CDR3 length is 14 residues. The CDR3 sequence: CASRTHGYTGELFF. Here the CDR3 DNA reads TGTGCCAGCAGGACCCACGGGTACACCGGGGAGCTGTTTTTT.

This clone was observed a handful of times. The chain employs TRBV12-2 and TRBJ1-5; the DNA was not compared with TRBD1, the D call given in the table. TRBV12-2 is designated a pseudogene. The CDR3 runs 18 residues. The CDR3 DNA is TGTGCAAGTCGCCAACCGGGACAGGGCCCCCGGAGCAATCAGCCCCAGCATTTT. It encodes CASRQPGQGPRSNQPQHF.

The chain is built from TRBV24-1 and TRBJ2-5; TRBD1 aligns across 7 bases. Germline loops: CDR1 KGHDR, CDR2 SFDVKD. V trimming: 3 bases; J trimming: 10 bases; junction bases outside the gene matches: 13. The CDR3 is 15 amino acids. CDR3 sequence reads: CATSDLRDSERGQYF. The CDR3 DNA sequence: TGTGCCACCAGTGATCTGAGGGACAGCGAGAGGGGCCAGTACTTC.

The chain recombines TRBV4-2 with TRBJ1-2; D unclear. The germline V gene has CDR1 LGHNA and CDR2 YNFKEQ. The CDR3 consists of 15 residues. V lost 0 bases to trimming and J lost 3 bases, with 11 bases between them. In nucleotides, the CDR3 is TGTGCCAGCAGCCAAGATCTGACGGAGTACTATGGCTACACCTTC. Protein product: CASSQDLTEYYGYTF.

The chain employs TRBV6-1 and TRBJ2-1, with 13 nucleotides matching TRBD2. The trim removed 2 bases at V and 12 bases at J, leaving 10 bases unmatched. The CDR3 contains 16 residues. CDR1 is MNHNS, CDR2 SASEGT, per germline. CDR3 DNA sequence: TGTGCCAGCAGTGAAACCGGACTAGCGGGGGCCCGGGGGCAGTTCTTC. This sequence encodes CASSETGLAGARGQFF.